This TCR beta chain was profiled in a study of tumor-infiltrating lymphocytes in oesophageal squamous cell carcinoma. MiXCR, applied by TCRdb to the PCR reads, yields one record per CDR3 protein. The sample yields 15,000 to 20,000 distinct CDR3 sequences, 44% seen once. This CDR3 region has 16 residues. With 4 bases clipped from V and 1 base from J, the junction kept 7 bases outside the gene matches. Sequenced input: blood. The sequence came from a female donor with esophageal squamous cell carcinoma. The chain employs TRBV12-3 or TRBV12-4 and TRBJ2-3, with 8 positions matching TRBD2. The CDR3 reads CASSYGQRERTDTQYF. CDR3 in DNA: TGTGCCAGCAGTTATGGTCAGCGGGAGCGCACAGATACGCAGTATTTT.